This TCR beta chain stems from a study of regulatory T cells in long-lasting Graves disease (dated by TCRdb to the early 2020s). For context, the study as a whole: Persistent Graves' disease was defined as antithyroid drug treatment for over 5 years with persistently positive TSH receptor autoantibodies. The study was registered as a clinical trial and conducted in China. A total of roughly 33 samples underwent TCR sequencing: some 13 from persistent and some 20 from newly diagnosed Graves' disease patients. In the clinical cohort, patients with persistent Graves' disease had used antithyroid drugs for an average of about 9.3 years. Peripheral blood TCR sequencing and RNA sequencing compared persistent Graves' disease patients with newly diagnosed Graves' disease patients.

What the authors observed across the whole study: Persistent disease showed preferential use of TRBV28, TRBJ1-2 and TRBJ2-5, whereas newly diagnosed disease favored TRBV20-1 and TRBJ2-1. Compared with newly diagnosed patients, patients with persistent Graves' disease had lower TCR Shannon entropy and fewer highly expanded clones, which suggests clonal expansion. As a limitation, the authors acknowledged that the small sample size may reduce accuracy. Patients with persistent disease shared more public clonotypes (approximately 2,500) than newly diagnosed patients did (more than 900). The study examined only peripheral blood because the primary lesion, thyroid tissue, could not be accessed. Only the TCR beta chain was sequenced and analyzed.

In the germline V gene (reference sequence), CDR1 corresponds to DFQATT and CDR2 to SNEGSKA. For this chain, trimming is 3 bases at the V end and 4 bases at the J end, and the number of junction bases without a gene match is 3. CDR3 length: 14 amino acids, cysteine to phenylalanine. Solely the CDR3 DNA is kept, with 42 bases framed from the first base. A single count supports this clonotype. Its recognized antigen is unknown. The record has no base qualities; no much larger clone is one base away. One read alone is weak evidence. Libraries were made using multiplex PCR. TCRdb names Illumina HiSeq 4000 as the instrument used. TCR beta libraries were built with iRepertoire HTBI primers and Arm-PCR amplification of CDR3 regions. Gel purification was performed on PCR products prior to sequencing. In the authors' own workflow: Across samples, some 62 TRBV and 14 TRBJ segments were identified and used for gene usage analysis of CDR3 amino acid clonotypes. COPE and FqMerger were used to merge the filtered high-quality paired reads into contigs. BLAST was used to align contigs to IMGT TRBV, TRBD and TRBJ reference genes, with CDR3 defined following IMGT. Any clonotype with a frequency above 0.1% was counted as a highly expanded clone. Repertoire diversity was measured by Shannon entropy, and V-J evenness by the Gini coefficient. Clonotypes shared by more than one individual were considered public. TCRdb took the public reads, trimmed them with fastp at Q25, ran MiXCR for clone calling and kept in-frame beta chains. Entries that share a CDR3 protein sequence are merged under the most common genes and DNA. The V and J calls shown here were made by TCRdb, not taken from the authors' results. The sample table holds 300,000 to 400,000 distinct CDR3 sequences, of which around 20% were seen once. The ten most abundant clones make up just under 30% of the sample.

Taken with the paper, the label for time point translates to: persistent/refractory GD, antithyroid drugs over 5 years with positive TRAb. For both TCR sequencing and RNA sequencing, RNA was extracted from PBMCs in TRIzol. The diagnosis of Graves' disease was made according to American Thyroid Association guidelines. Recruitment of patients was carried out at an endocrinology department in Xi'an, China. Each patient gave approximately 9 milliliters of peripheral blood, collected in an EDTA anticoagulant tube. Ficoll Paque Plus density gradient separation was used to isolate PBMCs, and no additional T cell sorting was done. An Agilent 2100 Bioanalyzer and agarose gel were used to assess RNA quality, and a NanoDrop 2000 was used to measure RNA concentration.

The material sequenced was peripheral blood mononuclear cells (PBMCs), taken when the disease was refractory, from a patient treated with antithyroid drugs. The origin of this receptor is a female donor with Graves disease. This chain is built from TRBV20-1 and TRBJ2-3; TRBD2 agrees with 11 junctional bases. This receptor has the CDR3 CSARRSGRADTQYF. The sequence in DNA is TGCAGTGCTAGGCGTAGCGGGAGGGCAGATACGCAGTATTTT.